This TCR beta chain stems from a study of blood T cells in healthy people across ages. Through a sample-barcoded 5' primer and a J-beta primer mix, a second PCR was run for about 6 to 12 cycles. TCRdb passed the 5' RACE reads through MiXCR, listing each CDR3 protein once. The sample records 720,000 or so distinct CDR3 sequences, about 43% being singletons. The CDR3 contains 11 residues. The germline gives CDR1 SQVTM, CDR2 ANQGSEA. A word on this clonotype: A much larger clone lies one base from this, so it may be a read error.

The genes are TRBV29-1 and TRBJ2-1; weak D call: TRBD1 (6 bases). The better agreement between TRBJ2-7 and the DNA end casts doubt on the J call. Sequencing input: blood. This TCR was recovered from a man older than 75 in good health. CDR3 nucleotide sequence: TGCAGCGTTGTCAGGGGCAATGAGCAGTACTTC. Residues: CSVVRGNEQYF.